One and the same sample provided the 21 T cell receptor beta chains below, sequenced in a study of shared clonotypes between healthy human individuals. Repertoires were generated with immunoSEQ multiplex PCR, while TCRdb's copy carries only in-frame clones and drops some. The table records roughly 2.5 million clones, approximately 94% of them present only once. Specimen: naive CD4+ T cells sorted from blood. Specified subset: CD45RA+ positively selected. The origin of the receptors is a man aged 18 to 35 in good health.

This chain joins TRBV28 and TRBJ2-6; D is unclear. The CDR3 totals 17 residues. V lost 5 bases and J 2 bases, leaving 16 bases between the germline ends. The germline V gene encodes CDR1 MDHEN and CDR2 SYDVKM. CDR3 sequence: CASSPGLWSTGANVLTF. Here the CDR3 DNA reads TGTGCCAGCAGTCCGGGCCTCTGGAGCACTGGGGCCAACGTCCTGACTTTC.

This chain links TRBV28 with TRBJ2-2; tentatively, D is TRBD1 (6 bases). V was pared by 3 bases and J by 3 bases, with 8 bases between. Germline values: CDR1 MDHEN, CDR2 SYDVKM. CDR3 length: 14 amino acids. The CDR3 nucleotides are TGTGCCAGCAGTTTCGGACAGCACACCGGGGAGCTGTTTTTT. It is translated as CASSFGQHTGELFF.

A word on this clone: Distinct nucleotide sequences in the sample also encode this CDR3. The chain links TRBV28 to TRBJ2-7; perhaps D is TRBD1 or TRBD2 (5 bases each). CDR3 length: 15 residues. Germline CDR1 and CDR2: MDHEN and SYDVKM. Between the trimmed V and J ends, which lost 4 bases and 0 bases, there was a span of 13 bases. The CDR3 here is CASSSSGTGSYEQYF. In DNA, the CDR3 is TGTGCCAGCAGTTCATCCGGGACGGGCTCCTACGAGCAGTACTTC.

V and J are TRBV7-8 and TRBJ1-5; D gene uncertain. V lost 4 bases and J 1 base, leaving 14 bases between the germline ends. CDR1 and CDR2 (germline): SGHVS, FQNEAQ. CDR3 length: 16 amino acids. The CDR3 region is CASSSGSLGSNQPQHF. CDR3 in DNA: TGTGCCAGCAGCTCGGGGAGTCTAGGGAGCAATCAGCCCCAGCATTTT. Supplemented by reference TRBV7-8 and TRBJ1-5, the full variable domain reads GAGVSQSPRYKVAKRGQDVALRCDPISGHVSLFWYQQALGQGPEFLTYFQNEAQLDKSGLPSDRFFAERPEGSVSTLKIQRTQQEDSAVYLCASSSGSLGSNQPQHFGDGTRLSIL.

This chain links TRBV7-9 with TRBJ2-7; D unclear. Germline CDR1 reads SEHNR; CDR2 reads FQNEAQ (reference sequence). The V and J ends lost 2 bases and 3 bases respectively, with 14 bases between them. The CDR3 consists of 15 residues. CDR3 region: CASSLSRTANYEQYF. In DNA, the CDR3 is TGTGCCAGCAGCTTAAGTAGGACGGCAAACTACGAGCAGTACTTC.

In this sample, this clone turned up a few times. This sequence joins TRBV4-1 and TRBJ1-1, with D uncertain. The CDR3 is 14 amino acids. CDR1 MGHRA and CDR2 YSYEKL come from the germline V gene. Trimming took off 2 bases at V and 7 bases at J, with 14 bases between the two ends. The CDR3 sequence is CASSQSGGDGEAFF. CDR3 in DNA: TGCGCCAGCAGCCAATCGGGCGGTGACGGTGAAGCTTTCTTT.

The chain links TRBV7-2 to TRBJ2-6; no clear D. The CDR3 consists of 15 residues. V lost 5 bases, J lost 6 bases, and 14 bases lay in between. The germline V gene has CDR1 SGHTA and CDR2 FQGNSA. The CDR3 loop is CASSQVPFSANVLTF. The DNA of the CDR3 is TGTGCCAGCAGCCAGGTCCCATTCTCGGCCAACGTCCTGACTTTC.

The chain joins TRBV7-9 to TRBJ1-2, with 8 bases aligning to TRBD1. Trimming cost V 5 bases and J 3 bases; bases outside gene matches: 8. The CDR3 has 15 amino acids. Germline V gene sequence: CDR1 SEHNR, CDR2 FQNEAQ (reference sequence). CDR3 bases: TGTGCCAGCAGCCCCAGGGGGCGGTTGGACTATGGCTACACCTTC. Protein product: CASSPRGRLDYGYTF.

The chain is built from TRBV14 and TRBJ2-4; D perhaps matches TRBD2 (6 bases). Trimming pared 1 base from V and 2 bases from J, leaving 9 bases between. CDR1 and CDR2 from the germline V gene are SGHDN and FVKESK. This CDR3 comprises 15 residues. CDR3: CASSQGGVSKNIQYF. CDR3 DNA: TGTGCCAGCAGCCAAGGGGGGGTATCCAAAAACATTCAGTACTTC. Looking up the rest from reference TRBV14 and TRBJ2-4 gives the full variable domain: EAGVTQFPSHSVIEKGQTVTLRCDPISGHDNLYWYRRVMGKEIKFLLHFVKESKQDESGMPNNRFLAERTGGTYSTLKVQPAELEDSGVYFCASSQGGVSKNIQYFGAGTRLSVL.

This clone has only one observation. This sequence joins TRBV11-2 and TRBJ2-5, with TRBD1 identical over 9 bases. From germline, CDR1 is SGHAT and CDR2 FQNNGV. Losses at the gene ends were 5 bases for V and 5 bases for J; bases not matched to a gene: 6. The CDR3 contains 14 residues. CDR3: CASSPQGAVETQYF. The CDR3 DNA reads TGTGCCAGCAGCCCACAGGGGGCGGTGGAGACCCAGTACTTC.

The chain joins TRBV30 to TRBJ1-2; D might be TRBD1 (5 bases). Germline V gene data show CDR1 as GTSNPN and CDR2 as SVGIG (reference sequence). The ends were cut back, 3 bases at V and 8 bases at J, with 19 bases in the middle. This CDR3 is built from 14 residues. CDR3 protein: CAWRVGQGPSGYTF. In DNA form, the CDR3 reads TGTGCCTGGAGGGTCGGGCAGGGACCGAGCGGCTACACCTTC.

The chain joins TRBV15 to TRBJ1-4, with unresolved D. Trimming cost V 0 bases and J 3 bases, with 11 bases left between them. The length of the CDR3 is 16 residues. Germline CDR1 and CDR2: LNHNV and YYDKDF (reference sequence). CDR3 DNA sequence: TGTGCCACCAGCAGAGATCGTAGCGGCTCTAATGAAAAACTGTTTTTT. This encodes CATSRDRSGSNEKLFF.

In regard to this clone: The sample has other DNA sequences that encode this CDR3 too. The CDR3 DNA reads as TGTGCCAGCAGTGAACGGGGATACGAGCAGTACTTC. The encoded protein is CASSERGYEQYF. This chain joins TRBV2 and TRBJ2-7, with a possible D match to TRBD2 (5 bases). This CDR3 has 12 amino acids. The germline CDR1 and CDR2 sequences are SNHLY and FYNNEI. Trimming took off 2 bases at V and 4 bases at J, with 6 bases between the two ends. The full variable domain, with the rest looked up from reference TRBV2 and TRBJ2-7, is EPEVTQTPSHQVTQMGQEVILRCVPISNHLYFYWYRQILGQKVEFLVSFYNNEISEKSEIFDDQFSVERPDGSNFTLKIRSTKLEDSAMYFCASSERGYEQYFGPGTRLTVT.

The rearrangement links TRBV27 to TRBJ1-5; D uncertain. Per the germline V gene, CDR1 is MNHEY and CDR2 is SMNVEV (reference sequence). CDR3 length: 12 residues. V shed 5 bases and J shed 4 bases, with 6 bases lying between them. The CDR3 DNA reads TGTGCCAGCAGTACGGTTAATCAGCCCCAGCATTTT. Translated, it gives CASSTVNQPQHF.

This chain connects TRBV9 to TRBJ2-1; TRBD2 matches at 8 bases. Germline-derived CDR1 and CDR2 are SGDLS and YYNGEE. J lost 4 bases, V lost 0 bases, and 3 bases had no gene match. CDR3 length equals 15 residues. CDR3 nucleotide sequence: TGTGCCAGCAGCGTAGAGGAGCGGGAGTACAATGAGCAGTTCTTC. Its translation: CASSVEEREYNEQFF.

CDR3 in amino acids: CASSYSGVAGNEQFF. The CDR3 DNA follows: TGTGCCAGCAGCTACTCCGGGGTAGCGGGAAATGAGCAGTTCTTC. This chain links TRBV5-6 with TRBJ2-1; TRBD2 agrees at 8 bases. The CDR3 sequence is 15 residues long. Trimming cost V 3 bases and J 7 bases; bases outside gene matches: 9. Germline lookup yields CDR1 SGHDT and CDR2 YYEEEE.

This chain uses TRBV7-6 with TRBJ1-1; D remains ambiguous. Germline CDR1 reads SGHVS; CDR2 reads FNYEAQ. This CDR3 contains 13 residues. Trimming left V 5 bases short and J 3 bases short, with 10 bases between. The CDR3 bases are TGTGCCAGCAGCCGAGAACTATACACTGAAGCTTTCTTT. Protein product: CASSRELYTEAFF.

This chain joins TRBV7-2 and TRBJ2-3, with 9 positions matching TRBD2. CDR3 length equals 15 residues. Trimming cost V 6 bases and J 1 base; bases outside gene matches: 5. Germline CDR1 reads SGHTA; CDR2 reads FQGNSA. CDR3 DNA sequence: TGTGCCAGCAGGCCTAGCGGGATGGGCACAGATACGCAGTATTTT. It yields the protein CASRPSGMGTDTQYF.

The chain uses TRBV6-6 and TRBJ1-4, with D possibly being TRBD1 (5 bases). V gave up 5 bases and J gave up 8 bases, with 15 bases separating them. The germline CDR1 and CDR2 sequences are MNHNY and SVGAGI (reference sequence). There are 14 residues in the CDR3. The CDR3 DNA follows: TGTGCCAGCAGTCCTACATGGGACGGGGAAAAACTGTTTTTT. Its translation: CASSPTWDGEKLFF.

Of note for this clone: This sample also contains other DNA sequences that code for the same CDR3. This sequence joins TRBV5-6 and TRBJ2-7; D not resolved. Germline V CDR1 and CDR2: SGHDT, YYEEEE. V lost 0 bases, J lost 4 bases, and 8 bases lay in between. The CDR3 sequence is 13 residues long. The CDR3: CASSLAGPYEQYF. The CDR3 region has the DNA TGTGCCAGCAGCTTGGCCGGACCTTACGAGCAGTACTTC.

This clone showed up just once. This chain uses TRBV18 with TRBJ2-7; 7 bases fit TRBD1. The germline CDR1 and CDR2 sequences are KGHSH and LQKENI. The trim removed 4 bases at V and 5 bases at J, leaving 5 bases unmatched. This CDR3 region has 13 residues. The CDR3 DNA is TGTGCCAGCTCACTCACAGGGGCCGACGAGCAGTACTTC. It yields the protein CASSLTGADEQYF. Full variable domain (outside the CDR3, taken from reference TRBV18 and TRBJ2-7): NAGVMQNPRHLVRRRGQEARLRCSPMKGHSHVYWYRQLPEEGLKFMVYLQKENIIDESGMPKERFSAEFPKEGPSILRIQQVVRGDSAAYFCASSLTGADEQYFGPGTRLTVT.